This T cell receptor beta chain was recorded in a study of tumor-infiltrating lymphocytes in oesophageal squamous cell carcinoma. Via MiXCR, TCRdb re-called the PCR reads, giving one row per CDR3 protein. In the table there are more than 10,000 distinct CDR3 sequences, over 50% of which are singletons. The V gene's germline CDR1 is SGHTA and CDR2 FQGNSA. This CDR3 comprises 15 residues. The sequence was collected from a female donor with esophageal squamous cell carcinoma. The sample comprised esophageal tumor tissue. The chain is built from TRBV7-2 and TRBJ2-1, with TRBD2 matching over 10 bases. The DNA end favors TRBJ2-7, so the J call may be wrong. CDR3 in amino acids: CASSLTLAGAYEQYF. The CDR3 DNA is TGTGCCAGCAGCTTAACTCTAGCGGGAGCTTACGAGCAGTACTTC.